These 20 T cell receptor beta chains were sequenced from one sample in a study of molecular identifiers for immune sequencing clone quantification. TCRdb processed the PCR reads anew with MiXCR; each CDR3 protein has one entry. The repertoire holds more than 85,000 distinct CDR3 sequences, with 36% as singletons. Sample: naive CD8+ T cells from blood, with Jurkat cell RNA spiked in. Regarding subset: FACS-sorted CD8+CD4-CCR7+CD45RA+ naive T cells. The receptors were sampled from a human donor in good health. Some libraries in this study had Jurkat cell RNA spiked in.

The chain carries TRBV4-2 and TRBJ2-3; 14 positions agree with TRBD2. The CDR3 covers 18 residues. The V gene end was trimmed by 0 bases and the J gene end by 2 bases; junction bases not matched to a gene: 4. Per germline, CDR1 LGHNA and CDR2 YNFKEQ. As DNA, the CDR3 is TGTGCCAGCAGCCAAGAAGGACTAGCGGGAGGAATCACAGATACGCAGTATTTT. Amino acid sequence: CASSQEGLAGGITDTQYF.

The chain links TRBV6-5 to TRBJ2-7; D may be TRBD1 or TRBD2 (5 bases each). With 8 bases removed from V and 1 base from J, the gap between germline ends came to 12 bases. This CDR3 region has 13 residues. Germline lookup yields CDR1 MNHEY and CDR2 SVGAGI. CDR3 in DNA: TGTGCCAGCGGTTCGGGGCCGTCCTACGAGCAGTACTTC. This sequence encodes CASGSGPSYEQYF.

This clonotype was detected ten times or more. This rearrangement joins TRBV28 to TRBJ2-3; 9 nucleotides match TRBD1. J lost 3 bases, V lost 5 bases, and 9 bases had no gene match. The CDR3 sequence is 16 residues long. The germline V gene has CDR1 MDHEN and CDR2 SYDVKM. CDR3 region: CASSLVTGGLTDTQYF. In DNA form, the CDR3 reads TGTGCCAGCAGTCTCGTGACAGGGGGTTTAACAGATACGCAGTATTTT.

The table lists this clonotype with a few counts. The chain carries TRBV7-8 and TRBJ1-5; 8 bases fit TRBD1. The germline V gene encodes CDR1 SGHVS and CDR2 FQNEAQ. J was trimmed by 5 bases and V by 1 base; bases with no gene match: 1. This CDR3 contains 14 residues. The CDR3 nucleotides read TGTGCCAGCAGCTTAGTCAGGGGGCATCAGCCCCAGCATTTT. Its translation: CASSLVRGHQPQHF.

This clonotype is a singleton in its sample. One junction end does not reproduce the germline sequence, and a read error may be involved. The rearrangement joins TRBV27 to TRBJ2-3; possibly TRBD2 for D (6 bases). CDR1 and CDR2 from the germline V gene are MNHEY and SMNVEV (reference sequence). There are 16 residues in the CDR3. In DNA, the CDR3 is TGTGCCAGCAGTTTGAGTAGCGGATCACTTGCAGAAACGCAGTATTTT. Protein: CASSLSSGSLAETQYF.

The sample holds one count of this clonotype. The V gene is TRBV27, the J gene TRBJ2-7; 8 nucleotides align to TRBD1. This CDR3 is 13 amino acids long. V lost 8 bases and J lost 6; bases outside the gene matches: 9. Germline assignment: CDR1 MNHEY and CDR2 SMNVEV (reference sequence). CDR3 sequence (DNA): TGTGCCAGCTGGGGACAGGTCGCTCTCGAGCAGTACTTC. Translating it yields CASWGQVALEQYF.

V and J are TRBV7-3 and TRBJ2-7, with D uncertain. The CDR3 sequence is 13 residues long. Trimming took off 2 bases at V and 8 bases at J, with 13 bases between the two ends. Looked up from germline, CDR1 is SGHTA and CDR2 is FQGTGA. The CDR3 is CASSLGVGNKQYF. CDR3 bases: TGTGCCAGCAGCTTAGGGGTAGGGAACAAGCAGTACTTC. Using reference TRBV7-3 and TRBJ2-7 for the parts outside the CDR3, the full variable domain is GAGVSQTPSNKVTEKGKYVELRCDPISGHTALYWYRQSLGQGPEFLIYFQGTGAADDSGLPNDRFFAVRPEGSVSTLKIQRTERGDSAVYLCASSLGVGNKQYFGPGTRLTVT.

This clonotype was found a few times. V gene TRBV14 combines with J gene TRBJ2-1, with D maybe TRBD1 (5 bases). Germline CDR1 and CDR2: SGHDN and FVKESK. The CDR3 has 13 residues. Trimming shortened V by 4 bases and J by 5 bases, and 9 bases separated the two germline ends. The DNA of the CDR3 is TGTGCCAGCAGCCCCGGACATAACAATGAGCAGTTCTTC. Its translation is CASSPGHNNEQFF.

This clonotype has more than one count but fewer than ten. This chain connects TRBV4-1 to TRBJ2-7; D is ambiguous. Germline V gene lookup returns CDR1 MGHRA and CDR2 YSYEKL. The V end was cut by 3 bases, the J end by 6 bases, with 12 bases between. The length of the CDR3 is 13 residues. The CDR3 is CASSQKVTPEQYF. DNA for the CDR3: TGCGCCAGCAGCCAGAAAGTAACCCCCGAGCAGTACTTC.

Worth noting for this clonotype: A read error is possible here, since a much larger clone lies one base away. The conserved final phenylalanine or tryptophan is absent from the CDR3, which likely points to a read error. DNA of the CDR3: TGTGCCAGTAGTATTGCGGGAGGGCCATACGAGCAGTACCTC. This codes for CASSIAGGPYEQYL. V usage is TRBV19 and J usage is TRBJ2-7; 9 nucleotides agree with TRBD2. The CDR3 extends over 14 amino acids. V was pared by 3 bases and J by 4 bases, with 4 bases of the junction left unmatched. CDR1 and CDR2 (germline): LNHDA, SQIVND (reference sequence).

The chain couples TRBV5-1 to TRBJ2-7, with a possible D match to TRBD2 (6 bases). Germline-derived CDR1 and CDR2 are SGHRS and YFSETQ. CDR3 length: 15 residues. V lost 2 bases and J lost 2, with 14 bases in between. CDR3 nucleotides: TGCGCCAGCAGCTTACGGCGGGATACTACCTACGAGCAGTACTTC. Amino acids: CASSLRRDTTYEQYF.

Concerning this clonotype: The missing conserved phenylalanine or tryptophan at the end of this CDR3 makes a read error likely. The limits of the CDR3 on the DNA are not certain, so only TCRdb's listed CDR3 is given. The J gene is TRBJ1-1, the V gene TRBV2. The CDR3 region is 10 residues in length, termini included. Germline assignment: CDR1 SNHLY and CDR2 FYNNEI. This chain's CDR3 is CASSEAWGFI.

As regards this clonotype: This may come from a read error, since a much larger clone is one base off. The V call is TRBV6-5, the J call TRBJ2-3, with TRBD1 matching 8 bases. CDR3 length equals 15 residues. V was clipped by 7 bases and J by 0 bases; unmatched bases: 6. Germline CDR1 MNHEY, CDR2 SVGAGI. As DNA, the CDR3 is TGTGCCAGCAACTTGACAGGGGTCAGCACAGATACGCAGTATTTT. It codes for CASNLTGVSTDTQYF.

This clonotype was detected many times. The V call is TRBV29-1, the J call TRBJ2-1; 7 nucleotides match TRBD2. In germline, CDR1 is SQVTM, CDR2 ANQGSEA. The junction had 4 bases not matched to a gene; V was cut back by 7 bases and J by 1 base. The CDR3 totals 13 residues. CDR3 amino acids: CSAGLVSYNEQFF. The CDR3 DNA sequence: TGCAGCGCCGGACTAGTTTCCTACAATGAGCAGTTCTTC.

Remarks on this clonotype: One junction end disagrees with the germline gene, perhaps due to a read error. The J gene is TRBJ2-1, the V gene TRBV19; perhaps TRBD1 as D (5 bases). The CDR3 consists of 14 residues. The germline V gene encodes CDR1 LNHDA and CDR2 SQIVND (reference sequence). CDR3: CASSIPGHYNEQFF. The CDR3, as DNA: TGTGCCAGTAGTATTCCAGGACACTACAACGAGCAGTTCTTC. The full variable domain, in which reference TRBV19 and TRBJ2-1 provide the parts outside the CDR3, is DGGITQSPKYLFRKEGQNVTLSCEQNLNHDAMYWYRQDPGQGLRLIYYSQIVNDFQKGDIAEGYSVSREKKESFPLTVTSAQKNPTAFYLCASSIPGHYNEQFFGPGTRLTVL.

This clonotype was counted at least ten times. This sequence joins TRBV7-8 and TRBJ2-5, with 8 bases matching TRBD2. CDR1 SGHVS and CDR2 FQNEAQ come from the germline V gene. V gave up 5 bases and J gave up 3 bases; unmatched junction bases: 8. This CDR3 comprises 15 residues. The CDR3 here is CASSHPGGPEETQYF. CDR3 nucleotide sequence: TGTGCCAGCAGCCACCCGGGGGGGCCGGAAGAGACCCAGTACTTC.

This clonotype was seen many times. This chain uses TRBV29-1 with TRBJ2-1; D remains unclear. The CDR3 runs to 14 residues. Germline loops: CDR1 SQVTM, CDR2 ANQGSEA. Trimming shortened V by 2 bases and J by 0 bases, and 8 bases separated the two germline ends. The CDR3, as DNA: TGCAGCGTTGAATGGACCGACTCCTACAATGAGCAGTTCTTC. This gives the protein CSVEWTDSYNEQFF.

This clonotype was counted ten times or more. This rearrangement joins TRBV4-3 to TRBJ2-3, with D perhaps matching TRBD2 (5 bases). The germline V gene encodes CDR1 LGHNA and CDR2 YSLEER. The CDR3 is 15 amino acids. Between the trimmed V and J ends, which lost 0 bases and 6 bases, there was a span of 13 bases. CDR3 nucleotides: TGCGCCAGCAGCCAAGATCCCGAGGGTACTGATACGCAGTATTTT. Protein: CASSQDPEGTDTQYF.

The table lists this clonotype with a count of one. The chain combines TRBV12-3 or TRBV12-4 with TRBJ2-7, with unresolved D. Trimming stripped 5 bases from V and 7 bases from J, with 15 bases between. The CDR3 is made up of 13 amino acids. The CDR3 bases are TGTGCCAGCAGTAGCTACAGATACCTGGAGCAGTACTTC. Translation: CASSSYRYLEQYF.

The rearrangement uses TRBV5-4 and TRBJ2-7, with 11 bases that match TRBD2. The germline V gene has CDR1 SGHNT and CDR2 YYREEE (reference sequence). The CDR3 contains 16 residues. The V segment lost 0 bases and the J segment 7 bases; nucleotides outside the gene matches: 9. CDR3 loop: CASSLDPGLAVLEQYF. CDR3 coding DNA: TGTGCCAGCAGCTTGGACCCGGGACTAGCGGTTCTAGAGCAGTACTTC.